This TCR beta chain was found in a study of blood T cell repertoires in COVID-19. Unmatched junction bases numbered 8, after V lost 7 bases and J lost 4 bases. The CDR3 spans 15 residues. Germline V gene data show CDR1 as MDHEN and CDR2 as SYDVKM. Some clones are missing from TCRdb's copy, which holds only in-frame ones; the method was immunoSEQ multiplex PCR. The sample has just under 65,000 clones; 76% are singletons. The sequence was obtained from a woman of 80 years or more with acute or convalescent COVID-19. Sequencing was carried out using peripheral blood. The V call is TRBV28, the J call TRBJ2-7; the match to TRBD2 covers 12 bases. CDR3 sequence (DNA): TGTGCCAGCACCCTCCTAGCGGGAGGGCCTTACGAGCAGTACTTC. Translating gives CASTLLAGGPYEQYF.